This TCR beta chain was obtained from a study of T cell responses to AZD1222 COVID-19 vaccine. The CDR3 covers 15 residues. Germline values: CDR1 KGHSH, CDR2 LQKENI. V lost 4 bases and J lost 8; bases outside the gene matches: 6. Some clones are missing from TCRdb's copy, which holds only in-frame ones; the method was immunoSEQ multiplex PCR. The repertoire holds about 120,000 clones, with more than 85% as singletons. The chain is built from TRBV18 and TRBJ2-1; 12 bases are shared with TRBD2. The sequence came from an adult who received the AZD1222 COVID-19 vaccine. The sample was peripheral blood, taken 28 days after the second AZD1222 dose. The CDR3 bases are TGTGCCAGCTCACAGACTAGCGGGGGCATGGATGAGCAGTTCTTC. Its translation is CASSQTSGGMDEQFF.